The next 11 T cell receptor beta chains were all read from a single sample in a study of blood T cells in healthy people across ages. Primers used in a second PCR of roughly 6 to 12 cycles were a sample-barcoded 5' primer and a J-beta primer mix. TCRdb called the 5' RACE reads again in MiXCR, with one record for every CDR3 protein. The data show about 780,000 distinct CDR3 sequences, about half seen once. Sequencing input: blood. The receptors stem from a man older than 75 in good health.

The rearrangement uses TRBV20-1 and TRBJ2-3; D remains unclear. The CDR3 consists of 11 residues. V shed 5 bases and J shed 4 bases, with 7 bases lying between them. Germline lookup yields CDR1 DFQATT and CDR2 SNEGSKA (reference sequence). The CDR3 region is CSASVSDTQYF. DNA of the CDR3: TGCAGTGCTTCCGTGTCAGATACGCAGTATTTT.

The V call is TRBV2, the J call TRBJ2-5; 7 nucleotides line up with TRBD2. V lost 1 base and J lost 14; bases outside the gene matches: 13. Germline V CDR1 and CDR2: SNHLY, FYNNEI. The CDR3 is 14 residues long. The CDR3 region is CASSEGLAVSEQYF. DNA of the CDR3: TGTGCCAGCAGTGAAGGTCTAGCGGTGAGCGAGCAATACTTC.

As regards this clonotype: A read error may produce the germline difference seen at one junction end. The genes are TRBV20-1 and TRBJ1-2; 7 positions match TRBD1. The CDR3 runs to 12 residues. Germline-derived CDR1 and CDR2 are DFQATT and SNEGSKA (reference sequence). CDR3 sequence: CRARPQGFGYTF. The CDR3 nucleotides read TGCAGGGCTAGACCACAGGGGTTTGGCTACACCTTC.

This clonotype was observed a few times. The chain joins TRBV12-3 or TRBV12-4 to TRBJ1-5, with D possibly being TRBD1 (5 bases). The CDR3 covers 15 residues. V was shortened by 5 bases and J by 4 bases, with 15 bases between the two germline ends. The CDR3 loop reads CASSRNIGGNQPQHF. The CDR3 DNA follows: TGTGCCAGCAGTCGTAATATCGGGGGGAATCAGCCCCAGCATTTT.

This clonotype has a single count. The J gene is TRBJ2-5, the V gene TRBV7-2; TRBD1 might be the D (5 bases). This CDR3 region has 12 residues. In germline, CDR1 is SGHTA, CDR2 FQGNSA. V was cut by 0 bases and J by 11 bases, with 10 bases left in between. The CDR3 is CASSLAKGRQYF. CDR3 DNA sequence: TGTGCCAGCAGCTTAGCGAAGGGGCGGCAGTACTTC.

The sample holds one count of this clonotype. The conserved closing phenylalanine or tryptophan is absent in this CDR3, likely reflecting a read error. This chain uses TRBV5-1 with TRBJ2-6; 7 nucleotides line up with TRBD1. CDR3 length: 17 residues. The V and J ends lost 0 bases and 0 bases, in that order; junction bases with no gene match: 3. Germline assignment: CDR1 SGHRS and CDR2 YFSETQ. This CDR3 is CASSLGQGASGANVLTI. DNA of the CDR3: TGCGCCAGCAGCTTGGGACAGGGCGCCTCTGGGGCCAACGTCCTGACTATC.

The CDR3 bases are TGTGCCAGCAGTCCACCCCCGCAACGTAATTCACCCCTCCACTTT. This codes for CASSPPPQRNSPLHF. The chain is built from TRBV27 and TRBJ1-6; D is ambiguous. Trimming removed 5 bases from V and 6 bases from J, with 14 bases in between. Germline CDR1 and CDR2: MNHEY and SMNVEV (reference sequence). The CDR3 totals 15 residues.

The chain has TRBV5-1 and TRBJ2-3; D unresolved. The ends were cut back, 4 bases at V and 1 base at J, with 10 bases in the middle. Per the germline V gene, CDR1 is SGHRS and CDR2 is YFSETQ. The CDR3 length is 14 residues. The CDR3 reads CASSVVGRTDTQYF. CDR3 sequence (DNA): TGCGCCAGCAGCGTCGTAGGGCGCACAGATACGCAGTATTTT.

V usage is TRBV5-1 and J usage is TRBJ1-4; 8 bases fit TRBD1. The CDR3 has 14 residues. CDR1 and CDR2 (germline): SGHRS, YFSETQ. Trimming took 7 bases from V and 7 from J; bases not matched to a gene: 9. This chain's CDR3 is CASGPNRGSEKLFF. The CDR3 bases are TGCGCCAGCGGACCAAACAGGGGGAGTGAAAAACTGTTTTTT.

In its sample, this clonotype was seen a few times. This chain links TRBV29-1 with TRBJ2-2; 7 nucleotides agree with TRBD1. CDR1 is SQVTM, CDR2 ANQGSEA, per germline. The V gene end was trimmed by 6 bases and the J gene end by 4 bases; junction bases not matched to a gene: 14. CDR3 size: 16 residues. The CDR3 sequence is CSVTPGATGATGELFF. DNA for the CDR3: TGCAGCGTCACACCCGGGGCCACAGGGGCCACCGGGGAGCTGTTTTTT.

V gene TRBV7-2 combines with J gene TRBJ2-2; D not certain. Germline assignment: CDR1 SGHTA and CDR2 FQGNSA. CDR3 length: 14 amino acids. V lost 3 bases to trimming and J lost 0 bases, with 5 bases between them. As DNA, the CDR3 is TGTGCCAGCAGCTTTTGGGCGAACACCGGGGAGCTGTTTTTT. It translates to CASSFWANTGELFF.